The 23 T cell receptor beta chains below come from one sample, sequenced in a study of regulatory dendritic cells for organ transplantation. Profiled with immunoSEQ multiplex PCR; TCRdb holds only in-frame clones, not every one. This sample yields under 12,000 clones, of which 75% are seen a single time; approximately 2.9% belongs to the top ten. Their recognized antigens are unknown. CFSE-labeled sorted T cells met regulatory or mature dendritic cells for about five days. The sample comprised memory CD4+ T cells from blood cultured with regulatory dendritic cells. The sample's subset: CD45RO+ memory T cells. All receptors derive from a human donor in good health.

The V and J genes are TRBV7-2 and TRBJ2-5; weak D call: TRBD1 (5 bases). This CDR3 region has 14 residues. CDR1 is SGHTA, CDR2 FQGNSA, per germline. The V gene lost 1 base and the J gene lost 0 bases, with 6 bases spanning the gap. CDR3 in amino acids: CASSLGQHQETQYF. CDR3 nucleotide sequence: TGTGCCAGCAGCTTAGGACAGCACCAAGAGACCCAGTACTTC.

This clone showed up just a few times. The chain is built from TRBV5-1 and TRBJ2-1, with 14 nucleotides matching TRBD2. Unmatched junction bases numbered 3, after V lost 4 bases and J lost 6 bases. The CDR3 contains 15 residues. Germline V gives CDR1 SGHRS, CDR2 YFSETQ. CDR3 sequence (DNA): TGCGCCAGCAGCCTGACTAGCGGGGGGGCCAATGAGCAGTTCTTC. Protein product: CASSLTSGGANEQFF.

The chain combines TRBV14 with TRBJ2-7, with D maybe TRBD2 (6 bases). Germline V gene lookup returns CDR1 SGHDN and CDR2 FVKESK. The ends were cut back, 3 bases at V and 2 bases at J, with 14 bases in the middle. This CDR3 spans 15 amino acids. The CDR3: CASSQPGTLPYEQYF. The CDR3 DNA is TGTGCCAGCAGCCAGCCCGGGACTCTCCCCTACGAGCAGTACTTC.

Only one count was recorded for this clone. V usage is TRBV7-9 and J usage is TRBJ1-1; 7 bases agree with TRBD1. V lost 4 bases and J lost 0; bases outside the gene matches: 8. Looked up from germline, CDR1 is SEHNR and CDR2 is FQNEAQ (reference sequence). There are 16 residues in the CDR3. This chain's CDR3 is CASSSRTRGMNTEAFF. The CDR3 coding sequence is TGTGCCAGCAGCTCGAGGACCAGGGGGATGAACACTGAAGCTTTCTTT. The full variable domain, its missing parts supplied by reference TRBV7-9 and TRBJ1-1, is DTGVSQNPRHKITKRGQNVTFRCDPISEHNRLYWYRQTLGQGPEFLTYFQNEAQLEKSRLLSDRFSAERPKGSFSTLEIQRTEQGDSAMYLCASSSRTRGMNTEAFFGQGTRLTVV.

The chain uses TRBV2 and TRBJ2-7; D is unresolved. Trimming stripped 2 bases from V and 5 bases from J, with 16 bases between. There are 15 residues in the CDR3. The germline V gene encodes CDR1 SNHLY and CDR2 FYNNEI. The CDR3: CASSESRSLLDEQYF. For the CDR3, the DNA is TGTGCCAGCAGTGAATCTAGGTCCCTATTGGACGAGCAGTACTTC.

V gene TRBV4-1 combines with J gene TRBJ2-5; a weak D match, TRBD2 (5 bases). Germline values: CDR1 MGHRA, CDR2 YSYEKL. V was trimmed by 1 base and J by 2 bases, leaving 14 bases between them. CDR3 size: 16 residues. CDR3 loop: CASSQAHTRLQETQYF. Written as DNA, the CDR3 is TGCGCCAGCAGCCAAGCTCATACTAGACTTCAAGAGACCCAGTACTTC.

V gene TRBV5-1 combines with J gene TRBJ2-1; the match to TRBD2 covers 12 bases. Unmatched junction bases numbered 8, after V lost 0 bases and J lost 7 bases. The CDR3 totals 17 residues. Germline CDR1 reads SGHRS; CDR2 reads YFSETQ. The DNA of the CDR3 is TGCGCCAGCAGCTTGGCGGCTAGCGGGGGGGCATTAAATGAGCAGTTCTTC. Translating it yields CASSLAASGGALNEQFF.

V gene TRBV18 combines with J gene TRBJ1-1; 8 bases map to TRBD1. The V gene's germline CDR1 is KGHSH and CDR2 LQKENI. J lost 0 bases, V lost 8 bases, and 8 bases had no gene match. The CDR3 totals 15 residues. The CDR3 is CASAGGPRMNTEAFF. The CDR3 DNA follows: TGTGCCAGCGCAGGGGGCCCTCGGATGAACACTGAAGCTTTCTTT.

The gene calls are TRBV5-8 and TRBJ2-2, with 8 bases identical to TRBD1. CDR1 and CDR2 from the germline V gene are SGHTS and YDEGEE. The CDR3 runs 16 residues. J gave up 4 bases and V 1 base, and 6 bases lay outside the gene matches. In nucleotides, the CDR3 is TGTGCCAGCAGCTTGAGAACAGGGGGTGTCACCGGGGAGCTGTTTTTT. Translating gives CASSLRTGGVTGELFF.

The gene calls are TRBV6-5 and TRBJ2-5; 10 bases fit TRBD2. This CDR3 comprises 15 residues. J gave up 5 bases and V 6 bases, and 9 bases lay outside the gene matches. CDR1 and CDR2 (germline): MNHEY, SVGAGI. In nucleotides, the CDR3 is TGTGCCAGCAGCAGCGGGGGGGCCTCCGACGAGACCCAGTACTTC. It codes for CASSSGGASDETQYF.

The J gene is TRBJ2-7, the V gene TRBV6-5, with D perhaps matching TRBD1 (7 bases). CDR3 length: 15 amino acids. Germline V gene sequence: CDR1 MNHEY, CDR2 SVGAGI. V dropped 5 bases and J dropped 3 bases, with 17 bases sitting between them. CDR3 residues: CASSGRTGIFYEQYF. The CDR3 DNA sequence: TGTGCCAGCAGTGGGAGGACAGGTATTTTCTACGAGCAGTACTTC.

V and J are TRBV4-3 and TRBJ2-5; 9 positions match TRBD1. The CDR3 is made up of 14 amino acids. J gave up 5 bases and V 3 bases, and 4 bases lay outside the gene matches. The germline V gene encodes CDR1 LGHNA and CDR2 YSLEER. CDR3 sequence: CASSQNRGPETQYF. CDR3 in DNA: TGCGCCAGCAGCCAGAACAGGGGGCCGGAGACCCAGTACTTC.

The genes are TRBV6-6 and TRBJ1-1; D is possibly TRBD1 (5 bases). The germline V gene encodes CDR1 MNHNY and CDR2 SVGAGI (reference sequence). CDR3 length: 12 residues. Between the trimmed V and J ends, which lost 5 bases and 6 bases, there was a span of 10 bases. The chain's CDR3 is CASSQQDAEAFF. The CDR3 nucleotides are TGTGCCAGCAGTCAACAGGACGCTGAAGCTTTCTTT.

This clone appeared a few times. V gene TRBV7-8 combines with J gene TRBJ2-1; tentatively, D is TRBD2 (7 bases). Germline V gives CDR1 SGHVS, CDR2 FQNEAQ. There are 16 residues in the CDR3. V shed 5 bases and J shed 0 bases, with 14 bases lying between them. The CDR3 reads CASSPTGGSSYNEQFF. In DNA, the CDR3 is TGTGCCAGCAGCCCCACGGGGGGCAGCTCCTACAATGAGCAGTTCTTC. Based on the CDR3 plus reference TRBV7-8 and TRBJ2-1, the full variable domain is GAGVSQSPRYKVAKRGQDVALRCDPISGHVSLFWYQQALGQGPEFLTYFQNEAQLDKSGLPSDRFFAERPEGSVSTLKIQRTQQEDSAVYLCASSPTGGSSYNEQFFGPGTRLTVL.

CDR3 sequence: CASSHPTPPNYGYTF. DNA for the CDR3: TGCGCCAGCAGCCACCCGACACCCCCTAACTATGGCTACACCTTC. This chain uses TRBV4-1 with TRBJ1-2, with D unresolved. This CDR3 contains 15 residues. Per the germline V gene, CDR1 is MGHRA and CDR2 is YSYEKL. V was trimmed by 3 bases and J by 0 bases, leaving 11 bases between them.

V gene TRBV4-2 combines with J gene TRBJ1-5; D is unclear. CDR1 is LGHNA, CDR2 YNFKEQ, per germline. The V end was cut by 1 base, the J end by 4 bases, with 5 bases between. The CDR3 sequence is 13 residues long. DNA of the CDR3: TGTGCCAGCAGCCAAGCAGGAAATCAGCCCCAGCATTTT. It is translated as CASSQAGNQPQHF.

The chain recombines TRBV7-2 with TRBJ2-1; D call uncertain. The CDR3 length is 15 residues. V lost 1 base, J lost 5 bases, and 12 bases lay in between. Germline V gives CDR1 SGHTA, CDR2 FQGNSA. The CDR3 spells CASSLERQKNNEQFF. The CDR3, as DNA: TGTGCCAGCAGCTTAGAGAGGCAGAAAAACAATGAGCAGTTCTTC.

The genes are TRBV5-5 and TRBJ2-7; 7 positions match TRBD1. The ends lost 4 bases at V and 7 bases at J; junction bases unmatched: 5. This CDR3 contains 12 residues. Per germline, CDR1 SGHKS and CDR2 YYEKEE (reference sequence). CDR3 in DNA: TGTGCCAGCAGCCCGACAGGGAAAGAGCAGTACTTC. This translates into CASSPTGKEQYF.

This clone was counted between two and nine times. CDR3 DNA sequence: TGTGCCAGCAGCACCTGGACAGGGTTGAACGAGCAGTACTTC. It yields the protein CASSTWTGLNEQYF. This rearrangement joins TRBV7-8 to TRBJ2-7; 8 bases line up with TRBD1. Per germline, CDR1 SGHVS and CDR2 FQNEAQ. Trimming at V came to 5 bases and at J to 5 bases, leaving 8 bases not matched to a gene. The CDR3 is 14 amino acids. Combining the CDR3 with reference TRBV7-8 and TRBJ2-7 gives the whole variable domain GAGVSQSPRYKVAKRGQDVALRCDPISGHVSLFWYQQALGQGPEFLTYFQNEAQLDKSGLPSDRFFAERPEGSVSTLKIQRTQQEDSAVYLCASSTWTGLNEQYFGPGTRLTVT.

The rearrangement joins TRBV27 to TRBJ1-2, with a tentative D call TRBD1 (5 bases). Trimming shortened V by 0 bases and J by 2 bases, and 7 bases separated the two germline ends. The CDR3 spans 14 residues. The germline CDR1 and CDR2 sequences are MNHEY and SMNVEV (reference sequence). The CDR3 sequence: CASSLSGQNYGYTF. CDR3 DNA: TGTGCCAGCAGTTTATCCGGACAAAACTATGGCTACACCTTC.

This rearrangement joins TRBV6-1 to TRBJ1-1; D remains ambiguous. Trimming left V 3 bases short and J 3 bases short, with 8 bases between. Germline-derived CDR1 and CDR2 are MNHNS and SASEGT. The CDR3 is 13 amino acids. The CDR3 DNA reads TGTGCCAGCAGTGATGATGCGGACACTGAAGCTTTCTTT. It is translated as CASSDDADTEAFF.

The chain joins TRBV6-6 to TRBJ1-5, with 7 nucleotides matching TRBD1. Trimming at V came to 5 bases and at J to 6 bases, leaving 4 bases not matched to a gene. The CDR3 length is 13 residues. The germline V gene encodes CDR1 MNHNY and CDR2 SVGAGI (reference sequence). The CDR3 region is CASSKDRTQPQHF. Written as DNA, the CDR3 is TGTGCCAGCAGTAAGGACAGGACTCAGCCCCAGCATTTT.

This clone is labeled medium-sized (0.01 to 0.1%). The chain is built from TRBV7-2 and TRBJ1-6, with 7 bases aligning to TRBD1. Trimming at V came to 5 bases and at J to 5 bases, leaving 3 bases not matched to a gene. This CDR3 is built from 14 residues. The germline V gene has CDR1 SGHTA and CDR2 FQGNSA. CDR3 in amino acids: CASSPGQHNSPLHF. As DNA, the CDR3 is TGTGCCAGCAGCCCGGGACAGCATAATTCACCCCTCCACTTT.